This T cell receptor (beta chain) originates from a study of blood T cell repertoires in COVID-19. Study as a whole: The origin of the acute and convalescent COVID-19 samples was the United States, Italy and Spain. Nucleic acid was either cDNA or gDNA, and it came from T cells, B-cell-depleted T cells, or PBMCs.

TCRdb's copy holds only in-frame clones and misses some; the assay was immunoSEQ multiplex PCR. The sample lists more than 140,000 clones; around 88% were seen once. This clone was picked up a small number of times. V lost 1 base to trimming and J lost 3 bases; unmatched junction nucleotides: 6. Germline V lookup: CDR1 SGHAT, CDR2 FQNNGV. The length of the CDR3 is 16 residues. The sample consisted of peripheral blood. The chain combines TRBV11-2 with TRBJ2-7; 10 bases agree with TRBD1. The TCR sequence derives from a woman aged 60 to 75 with acute or convalescent COVID-19. The CDR3 spells CASSLGIGTGDYEQYF. CDR3 DNA: TGTGCCAGCAGCTTAGGGATAGGGACAGGGGACTACGAGCAGTACTTC.